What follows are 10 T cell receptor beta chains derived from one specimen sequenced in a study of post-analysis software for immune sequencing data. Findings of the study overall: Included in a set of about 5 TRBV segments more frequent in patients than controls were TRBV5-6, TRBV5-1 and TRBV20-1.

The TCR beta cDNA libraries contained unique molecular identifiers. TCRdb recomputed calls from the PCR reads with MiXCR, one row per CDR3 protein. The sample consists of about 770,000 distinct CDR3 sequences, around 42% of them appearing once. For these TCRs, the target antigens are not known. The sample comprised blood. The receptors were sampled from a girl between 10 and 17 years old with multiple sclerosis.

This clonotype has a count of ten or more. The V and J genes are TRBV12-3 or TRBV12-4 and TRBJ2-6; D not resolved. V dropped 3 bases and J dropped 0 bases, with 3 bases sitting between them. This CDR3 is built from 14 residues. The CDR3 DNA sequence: TGTGCCAGCAGTTTTAGCTCTGGGGCCAACGTCCTGACTTTC. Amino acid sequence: CASSFSSGANVLTF.

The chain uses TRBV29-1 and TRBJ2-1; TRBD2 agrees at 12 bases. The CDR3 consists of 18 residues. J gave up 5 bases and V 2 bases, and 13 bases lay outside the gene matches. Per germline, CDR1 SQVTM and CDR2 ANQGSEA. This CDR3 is CSVEPGLAGTLQHNEQFF. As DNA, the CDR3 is TGCAGCGTTGAACCCGGACTAGCGGGAACACTCCAACACAATGAGCAGTTCTTC.

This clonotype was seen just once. The CDR3 DNA reads TGCAGTGCTAGAGATCGGGAGGGGTATGGGCCTTCAGAGACCCAGTACTTC. Protein: CSARDREGYGPSETQYF. V gene TRBV20-1 combines with J gene TRBJ2-5; 8 bases align to TRBD2. The CDR3 has 17 amino acids. Germline V CDR1 and CDR2: DFQATT, SNEGSKA (reference sequence). Unmatched junction bases numbered 13, after V lost 0 bases and J lost 4 bases.

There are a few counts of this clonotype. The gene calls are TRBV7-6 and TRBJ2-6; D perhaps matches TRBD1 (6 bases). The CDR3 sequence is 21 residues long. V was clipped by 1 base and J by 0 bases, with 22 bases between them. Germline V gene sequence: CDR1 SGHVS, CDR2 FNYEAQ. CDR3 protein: CASSLGPVGGRTSSGANVLTF. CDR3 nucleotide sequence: TGTGCCAGCAGCTTAGGTCCGGTAGGGGGACGGACCAGCTCTGGGGCCAACGTCCTGACTTTC. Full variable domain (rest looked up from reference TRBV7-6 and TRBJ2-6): GAGVSQSPRYKVTKRGQDVALRCDPISGHVSLYWYRQALGQGPEFLTYFNYEAQQDKSGLPNDRFSAERPEGSISTLTIQRTEQRDSAMYRCASSLGPVGGRTSSGANVLTFGAGSRLTVL.

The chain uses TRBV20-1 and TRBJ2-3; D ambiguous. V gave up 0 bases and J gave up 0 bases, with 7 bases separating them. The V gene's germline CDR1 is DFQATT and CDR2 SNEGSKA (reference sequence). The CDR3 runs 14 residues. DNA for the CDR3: TGCAGTGCTAGAGATATGGCCAGCACAGATACGCAGTATTTT. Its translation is CSARDMASTDTQYF.

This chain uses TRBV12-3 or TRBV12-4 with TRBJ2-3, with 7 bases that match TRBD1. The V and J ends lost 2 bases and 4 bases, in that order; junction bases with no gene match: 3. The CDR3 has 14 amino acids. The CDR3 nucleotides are TGTGCCAGCAGTTTACCGACAGGGTCAGATACGCAGTATTTT. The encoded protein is CASSLPTGSDTQYF.

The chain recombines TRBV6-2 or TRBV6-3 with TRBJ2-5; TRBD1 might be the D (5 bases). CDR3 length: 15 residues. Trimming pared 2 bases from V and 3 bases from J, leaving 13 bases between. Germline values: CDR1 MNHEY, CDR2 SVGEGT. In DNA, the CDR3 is TGTGCCAGCAGTTACCAGGGTTGGGTCAAAGAGACCCAGTACTTC. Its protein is CASSYQGWVKETQYF.

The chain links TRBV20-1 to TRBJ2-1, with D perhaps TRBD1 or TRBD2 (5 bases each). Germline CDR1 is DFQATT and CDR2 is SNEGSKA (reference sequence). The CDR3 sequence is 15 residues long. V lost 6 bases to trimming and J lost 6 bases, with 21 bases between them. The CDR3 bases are TGCAGTGCGGCCACCGGGACGACTGAGATCAATGAGCAGTTCTTC. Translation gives CSAATGTTEINEQFF.

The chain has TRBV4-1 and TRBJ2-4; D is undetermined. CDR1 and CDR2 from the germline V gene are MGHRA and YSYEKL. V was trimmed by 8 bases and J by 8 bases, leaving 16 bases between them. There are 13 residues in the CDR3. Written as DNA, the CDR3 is TGCGCCAGCGGGCAGCCCATCTCGGACATTCAGTACTTC. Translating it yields CASGQPISDIQYF.

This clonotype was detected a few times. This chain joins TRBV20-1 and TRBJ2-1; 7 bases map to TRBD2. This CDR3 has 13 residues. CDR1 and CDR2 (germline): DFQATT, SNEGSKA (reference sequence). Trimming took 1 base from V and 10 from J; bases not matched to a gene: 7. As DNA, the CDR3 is TGCAGTGCTAGAGTAAGACAACTAGCGGAGCAGTTCTTC. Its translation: CSARVRQLAEQFF.